This T cell receptor beta chain was profiled in a study of blood T cells in healthy people across ages. General study findings and limits: Diversity was higher, and naive CD4+ cells more numerous, in long-lived donors than in aged donors. Unsorted PBMC input precluded a conclusive naive versus antigen-experienced comparison.

Through a sample-barcoded 5' primer and a J-beta primer mix, a second PCR was run for about 6 to 12 cycles. TCRdb redid the calling of the 5' RACE reads with MiXCR, one entry per CDR3 protein. The repertoire holds around 400,000 distinct CDR3 sequences, with approximately 51% as singletons. Remarks on this clonotype: Its antigen is currently unknown.

CDR3 length: 18 residues. Specimen: blood. This clonotype was sampled from a man between 60 and 75 years old in good health. This rearrangement joins TRBV21-1 to TRBJ1-2; the DNA was not used to check the table's D call, TRBD1. TRBV21-1 is a recognized pseudogene. The chain's CDR3 is CASSKGGQGANSNYGYTF. The CDR3 DNA is TGTGCCAGCAGCAAAGGAGGTCAGGGGGCCAATTCTAACTATGGCTACACCTTC.